These T cell receptor beta chains were read from a single sample in a study of T cell responses to AZD1222 COVID-19 vaccine. Method: immunoSEQ multiplex PCR; TCRdb's copy keeps in-frame clones and lacks some. The sample table sets out under 150,000 clones. The sequenced material came from peripheral blood. These receptors were taken from an adult in good health. The CDR3 runs from the conserved cysteine through the conserved F or W. The D gene is left open where the match is weak.

TRBV28	TRBJ2-7	TRBD1	TGTGCCAGCAGGGGGGACAGACAAACTGAATACGAGCAGTACTTC	CASRGDRQTEYEQYF
TRBV7-9	TRBJ1-2	NA	TGTGCCAGCAGGGGACGGAGGTTGAGCTATGGCTACACCTTC	CASRGRRLSYGYTF
TRBV7-3	TRBJ2-2	TRBD1	TGTGCCAGCAGCTTACCAGGGACAGCAAACACCGGGGAGCTGTTTTTT	CASSLPGTANTGELFF
TRBV6-5	TRBJ2-1	TRBD1	TGTGCCAGCATCCTCCGGGACAGGGGCCTCGATGAGCAGTTCTTC	CASILRDRGLDEQFF
TRBV10-3	TRBJ1-6	TRBD1	TGTGCCATCAGTCCGGGACAGGATAATTCACCCCTCCACTTT	CAISPGQDNSPLHF
TRBV20-1	TRBJ1-3	NA	TGCAGTGCTCATAGAGGAAACACCATATATTTT	CSAHRGNTIYF
TRBV28	TRBJ1-5	NA	TGTGCCAGCCGGTTTACTTGGGGCAATCAGCCCCAGCATTTT	CASRFTWGNQPQHF
TRBV29-1	TRBJ1-1	NA	TGCAGCGTTGAAGTACTGATGGATGAAGCTTTCTTT	CSVEVLMDEAFF
TRBV11-2	TRBJ1-6	NA	TGTGCCAGCAGCTTACTAACAACGGGTAATTCACCCCTCCACTTT	CASSLLTTGNSPLHF
TRBV6-6	TRBJ1-2	NA	TGTGCCAGCAGTTACGGCAGGGACTATGGCTACACCTTC	CASSYGRDYGYTF
TRBV19	TRBJ2-5	TRBD2	TGTGCCAGTAGTATAGATTACACTAGCGGGGGCCAAGAGACCCAGTACTTC	CASSIDYTSGGQETQYF
TRBV11-3	TRBJ2-7	NA	TGTGCCAGCAGCTTAGATGGCATAGCCTACGAGCAGTACTTC	CASSLDGIAYEQYF
TRBV6-6	TRBJ1-1	NA	TGTGCCAGCAAACCAGCGAACACTGAAGCTTTCTTT	CASKPANTEAFF
TRBV7-4	TRBJ2-7	TRBD1	TGTGCCAGCAGCCCCCTGACAGGGAGAAGCTCCTACGAGCAGTACTTC	CASSPLTGRSSYEQYF
TRBV10-3	TRBJ2-7	NA	TGTGCCATCAGTGAATCTACCCCCCACGAGCAGTACTTC	CAISESTPHEQYF
TRBV19	TRBJ2-1	TRBD1	TGTGCCAGTAGTAGAGGCCGGGACAGGGTACTCAATGAGCAGTTCTTC	CASSRGRDRVLNEQFF
TRBV2	TRBJ1-4	NA	TGTGCCAGCAGTGATCCTCAGGGCCTTAATGAAAAACTGTTTTTT	CASSDPQGLNEKLFF
TRBV21-1	TRBJ1-3	NA	TGTGCCAGCAGCTTATGGACAGGGATAAACACCATATATTTT	CASSLWTGINTIYF
TRBV18	TRBJ1-1	NA	TGTGCCAGCTCACCGGTGACTGAAGCTTTCTTT	CASSPVTEAFF
TRBV5-1	TRBJ1-2	NA	TGCGCCAGCAGCGTAACCCCAGGGATAAACTATGGCTACACCTTC	CASSVTPGINYGYTF
TRBV18	TRBJ1-2	NA	TGTGCCAGCTCACCCCTACCTAACTATGGCTACACCTTC	CASSPLPNYGYTF
TRBV6-5	TRBJ2-5	NA	TGTGCCAGCAGTTTCAACAGGGAAGCGACCCAGTACTTC	CASSFNREATQYF
TRBV14	TRBJ1-1	TRBD1	TGTGCCAGCAGTCGACAGGGTTGGAACACTGAAGCTTTCTTT	CASSRQGWNTEAFF
TRBV19	TRBJ1-1	NA	TGTGCCAGTACCAGATACACTGAAGCTTTCTTT	CASTRYTEAFF
TRBV3-1/TRBV3-2	TRBJ1-1	NA	TGTGCCAGCAGCCCTCTCGGGGCTGAAGCTTTCTTT	CASSPLGAEAFF
TRBV6-5	TRBJ1-4	NA	TGTGCCAGCAGTTATCAAGGGGGATTAAAACTGTTTTTT	CASSYQGGLKLFF
TRBV14	TRBJ2-7	TRBD1	TGTGCCAGCAGCCAACCGTCGGCAGGGGGTTCCTACGAGCAGTACTTC	CASSQPSAGGSYEQYF
TRBV9	TRBJ1-2	TRBD1	TGTGCCAGCAGCGTAGCTGGCCGGGACAGGGGAGATGGCTACACCTTC	CASSVAGRDRGDGYTF
TRBV5-4	TRBJ1-2	NA	TGTGCCAGCAGCTTGAAAGGGCCGCCTTCCTCTTATGGCTACACCTTC	CASSLKGPPSSYGYTF
TRBV4-1	TRBJ1-1	TRBD1	TGCGCCAGCAGCCCAGGACAGGGGGCGCGAACTGAAGCTTTCTTT	CASSPGQGARTEAFF
TRBV27	TRBJ1-2	TRBD1	TGTGCCAGCAGTCAGGGACAGGGGTTGGGCGGCTACACCTTC	CASSQGQGLGGYTF
TRBV6-4	TRBJ1-2	NA	TGTGCCAGCAGTGACGTTTTTCTTGGGGAAGGCTACACCTTC	CASSDVFLGEGYTF
TRBV11-2	TRBJ2-2	NA	TGTGCCAGCAGCTTAAGCGTGGAGCTGTTTTTT	CASSLSVELFF
TRBV9	TRBJ1-6	TRBD1	TGTGCCAGCAGCCAACAGGGGGCATATTCACCCCTCCACTTT	CASSQQGAYSPLHF
TRBV6-6	TRBJ2-1	NA	TGTGCCAGCAGAGGGCTAGGAACCTACAATGAGCAGTTCTTC	CASRGLGTYNEQFF
TRBV2	TRBJ1-1	NA	TGTGCCAGCAGGTCCTTAAGGGGGGTTGGAGGCCAAGCTGAAGCTTTCTTT	CASRSLRGVGGQAEAFF
TRBV15	TRBJ2-3	NA	TGTGCCACCAGCAGGGGGGGTCCGACAGATACGCAGTATTTT	CATSRGGPTDTQYF
TRBV19	TRBJ1-5	NA	TGTGCCAGTAGTGTAGGCCAGGGACCAAATCAGCCCCAGCATTTT	CASSVGQGPNQPQHF
TRBV7-2	TRBJ1-4	NA	TGTGCCAGCACCCCGAATTTTGCTGAAAAACTGTTTTTT	CASTPNFAEKLFF
TRBV5-5	TRBJ1-4	TRBD1	TGTGCCAGCAGGCCTAGGGGACAGGGAAATGAAAAACTGTTTTTT	CASRPRGQGNEKLFF
TRBV5-4	TRBJ1-2	TRBD1	TGTGCCAGCAGCCACGGGACAGGGGAAGGCTACACCTTC	CASSHGTGEGYTF
TRBV4-3	TRBJ2-3	TRBD2	TGCGCCAGCAGCCAAGATGGGGCGGGAGCCTCAGATACGCAGTATTTT	CASSQDGAGASDTQYF
TRBV2	TRBJ2-2	TRBD1	TGTGCCAGCAGTGAAAGGGGGACAGGGAACACCGGGGAGCTGTTTTTT	CASSERGTGNTGELFF
TRBV28	TRBJ1-4	NA	TGTGCCAGCAGATTGGGCCCTCGCTATAATGAAAAACTGTTTTTT	CASRLGPRYNEKLFF
TRBV10-3	TRBJ1-2	NA	TGTGCCATCAGTGGGGGGCAGGGAGCCCCTCCCTACTATGGCTACACCTTC	CAISGGQGAPPYYGYTF
TRBV7-9	TRBJ2-1	NA	TGTGCCAGCAGCTTAGCGCTCGTTGAGCAGTTCTTC	CASSLALVEQFF
TRBV20-1	TRBJ2-1	NA	TGCAGTGCTAGGAGGGACAATGAGCAGTTCTTC	CSARRDNEQFF
TRBV25-1	TRBJ2-1	TRBD1	TGTGCCAGCAGTGAACCGACAGGGCACTACAATGAGCAGTTCTTC	CASSEPTGHYNEQFF
TRBV6-6	TRBJ1-2	NA	TGTGCCAGCAGTTACGGGAATTCCGGGGGCGGCTATGGCTACACCTTC	CASSYGNSGGGYGYTF
TRBV28	TRBJ1-2	NA	TGTGCCAGCAGTTTATCTCGTAGTGATGGCTACACCTTC	CASSLSRSDGYTF
TRBV5-1	TRBJ2-1	NA	TGCGCCAGCAGGCTTGGGGGCGAATACAATGAGCAGTTCTTC	CASRLGGEYNEQFF
TRBV28	TRBJ1-3	NA	TGTGCCAGCAGTTCCCTGGGACATTACCCTGGAAACACCATATATTTT	CASSSLGHYPGNTIYF
TRBV28	TRBJ2-2	TRBD1	TGTGCCAGCAGCAGGGGGTTGAACACCGGGGAGCTGTTTTTT	CASSRGLNTGELFF
TRBV27	TRBJ1-2	NA	TGTGCCAGCAAGGGGGAAGCTAACTATGGCTACACCTTC	CASKGEANYGYTF
TRBV2	TRBJ2-3	TRBD2	TGTGCCAGCAGGGGGACTAGCGGGATATTAGAGGATACGCAGTATTTT	CASRGTSGILEDTQYF